This is a list of T cell receptor beta chains from one sample in a study of blood T cell repertoires in COVID-19. The method was immunoSEQ multiplex PCR; TCRdb's version includes in-frame clones alone and lacks a portion of them. The repertoire includes over 100,000 clones, 81% of them detected once, and roughly 8.1% sits in the top ten. Sample: peripheral blood. The receptor set was obtained from a woman aged 60-75 years with active or convalescent COVID-19. Both conserved end residues are part of each CDR3. A D gene is named only where the DNA matches it firmly. Only some rows state a clone size, as once, few, many or a class for expanded clones.

D gene: NA
V gene: TRBV5-6
J gene: TRBJ1-3
clone size: NA
CDR3 protein: CASSLVLGNTIYF
CDR3 DNA: TGTGCCAGCAGCTTGGTGTTAGGAAACACCATATATTTT

D gene: TRBD1
V gene: TRBV2
J gene: TRBJ2-2
clone size: NA
CDR3 protein: CASNDRGRGELFF
CDR3 DNA: TGTGCCAGCAATGACAGGGGGCGCGGGGAGCTGTTTTTT

D gene: TRBD2
V gene: TRBV18
J gene: TRBJ2-3
clone size: once
CDR3 protein: CASSPRREGITDTQYF
CDR3 DNA: TGTGCCAGCTCACCCCGAAGGGAGGGGATCACAGATACGCAGTATTTT

D gene: NA
V gene: TRBV9
J gene: TRBJ2-7
clone size: NA
CDR3 protein: CASSGGQTYEQYF
CDR3 DNA: TGTGCCAGCAGCGGTGGCCAGACCTACGAGCAGTACTTC

D gene: NA
V gene: TRBV19
J gene: TRBJ1-2
clone size: many
CDR3 protein: CASSMGQGSQNYGYTF
CDR3 DNA: TGTGCCAGTAGTATGGGCCAGGGCTCACAAAACTATGGCTACACCTTC

D gene: TRBD2
V gene: TRBV2
J gene: TRBJ2-5
clone size: few
CDR3 protein: CASSRPGLAGPEGTQYF
CDR3 DNA: TGTGCCAGCAGTCGCCCGGGACTAGCGGGCCCGGAGGGGACCCAGTACTTC

D gene: TRBD2
V gene: TRBV7-9
J gene: TRBJ2-1
clone size: few
CDR3 protein: CASSLATSGQDGEQFF
CDR3 DNA: TGTGCCAGCAGCTTAGCGACTAGCGGGCAGGATGGTGAGCAGTTCTTC

D gene: NA
V gene: TRBV28
J gene: TRBJ2-1
clone size: NA
CDR3 protein: CASSSPPSSASSYNEQFF
CDR3 DNA: TGTGCCAGCAGTTCCCCCCCCTCAAGCGCGAGCTCCTACAATGAGCAGTTCTTC

D gene: NA
V gene: TRBV6-5
J gene: TRBJ1-1
clone size: NA
CDR3 protein: CASSTSFGSGTEAFF
CDR3 DNA: TGTGCCAGCAGTACCTCCTTCGGGTCCGGCACTGAAGCTTTCTTT

D gene: NA
V gene: TRBV10-1
J gene: TRBJ1-3
clone size: NA
CDR3 protein: CASSDRSFSGNTIYF
CDR3 DNA: TGCGCCAGCAGTGACAGATCTTTCTCTGGAAACACCATATATTTT

D gene: NA
V gene: TRBV6-5
J gene: TRBJ1-3
clone size: NA
CDR3 protein: CASSYSSDRGTIYF
CDR3 DNA: TGTGCCAGCAGTTACTCGTCGGATCGAGGCACCATATATTTT

D gene: NA
V gene: TRBV10-3
J gene: TRBJ1-2
clone size: NA
CDR3 protein: CAISLSDYGYTF
CDR3 DNA: TGTGCCATCAGCCTGTCGGACTATGGCTACACCTTC

D gene: TRBD1
V gene: TRBV19
J gene: TRBJ1-1
clone size: NA
CDR3 protein: CASSIRQGNTEAFF
CDR3 DNA: TGTGCCAGTAGTATAAGACAGGGGAACACTGAAGCTTTCTTT

D gene: TRBD2
V gene: TRBV19
J gene: TRBJ2-1
clone size: NA
CDR3 protein: CASRPWTSGSTAAEQFF
CDR3 DNA: TGTGCCAGTAGGCCCTGGACTAGCGGGAGTACAGCGGCCGAGCAGTTCTTC

D gene: NA
V gene: TRBV19
J gene: TRBJ1-5
clone size: few
CDR3 protein: CASSMGGIRDQPQHF
CDR3 DNA: TGTGCCAGTAGTATGGGCGGGATCCGGGATCAGCCCCAGCATTTT

D gene: NA
V gene: TRBV7-8
J gene: TRBJ1-1
clone size: few
CDR3 protein: CASSLAGGNTEAFF
CDR3 DNA: TGTGCCAGCAGCTTGGCGGGAGGGAACACTGAAGCTTTCTTT

D gene: NA
V gene: TRBV28
J gene: TRBJ2-5
clone size: NA
CDR3 protein: CASSFLAETQYF
CDR3 DNA: TGTGCCAGCAGCTTCCTTGCGGAGACCCAGTACTTC

D gene: NA
V gene: TRBV7-2
J gene: TRBJ2-7
clone size: NA
CDR3 protein: CASSLGPGEAYEQYF
CDR3 DNA: TGTGCCAGCAGCTTAGGACCGGGAGAGGCTTACGAGCAGTACTTC

D gene: NA
V gene: TRBV4-3
J gene: TRBJ1-1
clone size: NA
CDR3 protein: CASSPRLGPNTEAFF
CDR3 DNA: TGCGCCAGCAGCCCCCGACTAGGGCCGAACACTGAAGCTTTCTTT

D gene: NA
V gene: TRBV7-6
J gene: TRBJ1-3
clone size: NA
CDR3 protein: CASSLRADSGNTIYF
CDR3 DNA: TGTGCCAGCAGCCTCCGTGCGGACTCTGGAAACACCATATATTTT

D gene: TRBD1
V gene: TRBV19
J gene: TRBJ1-2
clone size: once
CDR3 protein: CASKVRDRVGYTF
CDR3 DNA: TGTGCCAGTAAAGTCCGGGACAGGGTCGGCTACACCTTC

D gene: NA
V gene: TRBV7-7
J gene: TRBJ1-1
clone size: NA
CDR3 protein: CASSLSSQTEAFF
CDR3 DNA: TGTGCTAGCAGCTTAAGTAGCCAGACTGAAGCTTTCTTT

D gene: NA
V gene: TRBV7-9
J gene: TRBJ2-2
clone size: NA
CDR3 protein: CASSSHFPGELFF
CDR3 DNA: TGTGCCAGCAGCTCTCACTTTCCCGGGGAGCTGTTTTTT

D gene: TRBD1
V gene: TRBV6-6
J gene: TRBJ1-5
clone size: few
CDR3 protein: CASSYGSGGGQPQHF
CDR3 DNA: TGTGCCAGCAGTTACGGGTCAGGGGGAGGTCAGCCCCAGCATTTT

D gene: TRBD1
V gene: TRBV6-2/TRBV6-3
J gene: TRBJ2-7
clone size: NA
CDR3 protein: CASSYPTGVAYEQYF
CDR3 DNA: TGTGCCAGCAGTTATCCGACAGGGGTTGCCTACGAGCAGTACTTC

D gene: NA
V gene: TRBV3-1/TRBV3-2
J gene: TRBJ1-2
clone size: few
CDR3 protein: CASSQQDTNYGYTF
CDR3 DNA: TGTGCCAGCAGCCAGCAGGACACCAACTATGGCTACACCTTC

D gene: TRBD1
V gene: TRBV7-6
J gene: TRBJ1-3
clone size: NA
CDR3 protein: CASSPPGTASDTIYF
CDR3 DNA: TGTGCCAGCAGCCCACCCGGGACAGCGTCCGACACCATATATTTT

D gene: NA
V gene: TRBV29-1
J gene: TRBJ1-1
clone size: NA
CDR3 protein: CSVATVLAEAFF
CDR3 DNA: TGCAGCGTTGCGACTGTTCTAGCTGAAGCTTTCTTT

D gene: TRBD2
V gene: TRBV7-8
J gene: TRBJ2-3
clone size: NA
CDR3 protein: CASSLGLAGVERADTQYF
CDR3 DNA: TGTGCCAGCAGCTTAGGACTAGCGGGAGTGGAACGCGCAGATACGCAGTATTTT

D gene: NA
V gene: TRBV5-1
J gene: TRBJ2-5
clone size: NA
CDR3 protein: CASSRDTPTETQYF
CDR3 DNA: TGCGCCAGCAGCCGGGACACCCCGACGGAGACCCAGTACTTC

D gene: NA
V gene: TRBV6-4
J gene: TRBJ1-5
clone size: NA
CDR3 protein: CASSEVGGRQPQHF
CDR3 DNA: TGTGCCAGCAGCGAGGTTGGGGGCCGTCAGCCCCAGCATTTT

D gene: NA
V gene: TRBV2
J gene: TRBJ2-5
clone size: NA
CDR3 protein: CASSQAGASQETQYF
CDR3 DNA: TGTGCCAGCAGCCAGGCGGGCGCATCGCAAGAGACCCAGTACTTC

D gene: TRBD2
V gene: TRBV19
J gene: TRBJ2-1
clone size: NA
CDR3 protein: CASSIQREGLEQFF
CDR3 DNA: TGTGCCAGTAGTATCCAGCGGGAGGGCCTAGAGCAGTTCTTC

D gene: TRBD1
V gene: TRBV3-1/TRBV3-2
J gene: TRBJ1-1
clone size: NA
CDR3 protein: CASSRRDRETEAFF
CDR3 DNA: TGTGCCAGCAGCCGCCGAGACAGGGAAACTGAAGCTTTCTTT

D gene: NA
V gene: TRBV27
J gene: TRBJ1-1
clone size: few
CDR3 protein: CASSLSANTEAFF
CDR3 DNA: TGTGCCAGCAGTTTATCGGCGAACACTGAAGCTTTCTTT

D gene: NA
V gene: TRBV11-2
J gene: TRBJ2-3
clone size: NA
CDR3 protein: CASSKRWPSTDTQYF
CDR3 DNA: TGTGCCAGCAGCAAACGATGGCCAAGCACAGATACGCAGTATTTT

D gene: TRBD1
V gene: TRBV7-7
J gene: TRBJ2-3
clone size: few
CDR3 protein: CASSRGQGRADTQYF
CDR3 DNA: TGTGCCAGCAGCCGAGGACAGGGCCGCGCAGATACGCAGTATTTT

D gene: TRBD2
V gene: TRBV4-3
J gene: TRBJ2-7
clone size: NA
CDR3 protein: CASSPSGGSYYEQYF
CDR3 DNA: TGCGCCAGCAGCCCCTCGGGAGGGTCTTACTACGAGCAGTACTTC

D gene: NA
V gene: TRBV19
J gene: TRBJ1-5
clone size: NA
CDR3 protein: CASLPEEGTLNQPQHF
CDR3 DNA: TGTGCCAGCCTCCCCGAAGAAGGGACACTGAATCAGCCCCAGCATTTT

D gene: TRBD1
V gene: TRBV10-3
J gene: TRBJ2-4
clone size: few
CDR3 protein: CAISEPRTGGNIQYF
CDR3 DNA: TGTGCCATCAGTGAGCCGCGGACAGGGGGAAACATTCAGTACTTC

D gene: NA
V gene: TRBV6-1
J gene: TRBJ1-5
clone size: NA
CDR3 protein: CASSTTGSNQPQHF
CDR3 DNA: TGTGCCAGCAGTACAACAGGGAGTAATCAGCCCCAGCATTTT

D gene: NA
V gene: TRBV7-8
J gene: TRBJ1-5
clone size: once
CDR3 protein: CASSLTGTLNQPQHF
CDR3 DNA: TGTGCCAGCAGCTTAACAGGGACCCTCAATCAGCCCCAGCATTTT

D gene: NA
V gene: TRBV25-1
J gene: TRBJ1-5
clone size: NA
CDR3 protein: CASRRENQPQHF
CDR3 DNA: TGTGCCAGCAGGAGAGAGAATCAGCCCCAGCATTTT

D gene: TRBD1
V gene: TRBV19
J gene: TRBJ2-6
clone size: few
CDR3 protein: CASSMGRQGASGANVLTF
CDR3 DNA: TGTGCCAGTAGTATGGGTCGGCAGGGGGCTTCCGGGGCCAACGTCCTGACTTTC

D gene: NA
V gene: TRBV4-1
J gene: TRBJ1-1
clone size: NA
CDR3 protein: CASSQAGGGTPPYEAFF
CDR3 DNA: TGCGCCAGCAGCCAAGCCGGCGGGGGCACCCCACCCTATGAAGCTTTCTTT

D gene: NA
V gene: TRBV7-9
J gene: TRBJ2-1
clone size: NA
CDR3 protein: CASTVMADNEQFF
CDR3 DNA: TGTGCCAGCACCGTGATGGCCGACAATGAGCAGTTCTTC

D gene: TRBD1
V gene: TRBV28
J gene: TRBJ1-2
clone size: NA
CDR3 protein: CASKRTGTGEDYGYTF
CDR3 DNA: TGTGCCAGCAAACGTACCGGGACAGGGGAGGACTATGGCTACACCTTC

D gene: NA
V gene: TRBV6-1
J gene: TRBJ1-1
clone size: NA
CDR3 protein: CASSPRPSGEAFF
CDR3 DNA: TGTGCCAGCAGTCCAAGACCGTCAGGTGAAGCTTTCTTT

D gene: TRBD1
V gene: TRBV7-3
J gene: TRBJ2-7
clone size: few
CDR3 protein: CASSLGPTGGTTTIYEQYF
CDR3 DNA: TGTGCCAGCAGCTTAGGCCCGACAGGGGGGACTACGACTATTTACGAGCAGTACTTC

D gene: TRBD2
V gene: TRBV7-6
J gene: TRBJ2-5
clone size: NA
CDR3 protein: CASSLRLAGVSVETQYF
CDR3 DNA: TGTGCCAGCAGCTTGCGACTAGCGGGAGTGAGTGTAGAGACCCAGTACTTC

D gene: NA
V gene: TRBV4-1
J gene: TRBJ1-5
clone size: few
CDR3 protein: CASSQDRGRSNQPQHF
CDR3 DNA: TGCGCCAGCAGCCAAGATCGTGGCAGGAGCAATCAGCCCCAGCATTTT

D gene: NA
V gene: TRBV14
J gene: TRBJ2-1
clone size: once
CDR3 protein: CASSQGLYNEQFF
CDR3 DNA: TGTGCCAGCAGCCAGGGGCTCTACAATGAGCAGTTCTTC

D gene: NA
V gene: TRBV7-9
J gene: TRBJ1-1
clone size: NA
CDR3 protein: CASSLVQGPEAFF
CDR3 DNA: TGTGCCAGCAGCTTAGTGCAGGGCCCTGAAGCTTTCTTT

D gene: NA
V gene: TRBV18
J gene: TRBJ2-7
clone size: NA
CDR3 protein: CASSPARDRGFTYEQYF
CDR3 DNA: TGTGCCAGCTCACCTGCGCGGGACCGGGGATTTACCTACGAGCAGTACTTC

D gene: TRBD2
V gene: TRBV7-2
J gene: TRBJ2-7
clone size: NA
CDR3 protein: CASSLGGLVYYEQYF
CDR3 DNA: TGTGCCAGCAGCTTAGGGGGACTAGTTTACTACGAGCAGTACTTC